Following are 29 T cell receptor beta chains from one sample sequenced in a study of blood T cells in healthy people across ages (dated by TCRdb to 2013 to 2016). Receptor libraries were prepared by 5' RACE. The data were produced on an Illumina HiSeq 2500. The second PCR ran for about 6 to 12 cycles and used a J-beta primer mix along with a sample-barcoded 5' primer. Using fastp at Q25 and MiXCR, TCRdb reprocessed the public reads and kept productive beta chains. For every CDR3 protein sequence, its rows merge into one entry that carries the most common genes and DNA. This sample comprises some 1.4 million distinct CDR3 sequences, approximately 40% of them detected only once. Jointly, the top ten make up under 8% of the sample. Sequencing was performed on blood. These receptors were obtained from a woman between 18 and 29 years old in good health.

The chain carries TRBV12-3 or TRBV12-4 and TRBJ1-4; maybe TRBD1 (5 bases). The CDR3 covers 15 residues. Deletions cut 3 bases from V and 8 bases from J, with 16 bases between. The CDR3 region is CASSFGDGPGEKLFF. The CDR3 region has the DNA TGTGCCAGCAGTTTCGGGGACGGACCAGGGGAAAAACTGTTTTTT.

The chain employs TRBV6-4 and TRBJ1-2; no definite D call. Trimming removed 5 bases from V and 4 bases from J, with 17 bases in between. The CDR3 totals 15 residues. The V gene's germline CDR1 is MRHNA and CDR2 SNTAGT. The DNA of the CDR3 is TGTGCCAGCAGTATCGTCGCGGGAGGGAGCTATGGCTACACCTTC. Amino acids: CASSIVAGGSYGYTF.

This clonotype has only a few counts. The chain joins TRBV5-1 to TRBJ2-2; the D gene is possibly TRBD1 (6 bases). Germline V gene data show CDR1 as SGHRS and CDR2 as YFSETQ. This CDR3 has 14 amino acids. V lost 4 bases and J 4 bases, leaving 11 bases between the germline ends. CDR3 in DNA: TGCGCCAGCAGCGTGAGACAGGCCACCGGGGAGCTGTTTTTT. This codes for CASSVRQATGELFF.

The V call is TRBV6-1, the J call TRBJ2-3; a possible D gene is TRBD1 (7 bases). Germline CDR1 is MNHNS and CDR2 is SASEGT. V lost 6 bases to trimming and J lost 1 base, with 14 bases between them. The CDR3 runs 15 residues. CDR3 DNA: TGTGCCAGCAGGGAGGGGGCGGTAGGCACAGATACGCAGTATTTT. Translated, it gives CASREGAVGTDTQYF.

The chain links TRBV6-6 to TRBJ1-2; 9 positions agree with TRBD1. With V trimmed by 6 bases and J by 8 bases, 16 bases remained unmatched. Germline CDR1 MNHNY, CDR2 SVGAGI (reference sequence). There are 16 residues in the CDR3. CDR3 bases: TGTGCCAGCAGCCTAACCTCGGGACAGGGAAAGGGGGGCTACACCTTC. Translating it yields CASSLTSGQGKGGYTF.

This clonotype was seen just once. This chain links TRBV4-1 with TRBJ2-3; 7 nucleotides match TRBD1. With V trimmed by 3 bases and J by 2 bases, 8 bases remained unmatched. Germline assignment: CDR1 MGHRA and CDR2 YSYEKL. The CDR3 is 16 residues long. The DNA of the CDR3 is TGCGCCAGCAGCCAGGGCCCCGGGACAGTCACAGATACGCAGTATTTT. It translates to CASSQGPGTVTDTQYF.

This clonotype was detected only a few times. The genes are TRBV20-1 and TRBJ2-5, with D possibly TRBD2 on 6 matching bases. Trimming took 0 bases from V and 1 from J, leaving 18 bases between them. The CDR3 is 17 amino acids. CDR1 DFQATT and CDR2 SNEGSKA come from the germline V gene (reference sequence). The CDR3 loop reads CSAREEGAIKIQETQYF. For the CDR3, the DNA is TGCAGTGCTAGAGAGGAGGGTGCGATAAAAATCCAAGAGACCCAGTACTTC.

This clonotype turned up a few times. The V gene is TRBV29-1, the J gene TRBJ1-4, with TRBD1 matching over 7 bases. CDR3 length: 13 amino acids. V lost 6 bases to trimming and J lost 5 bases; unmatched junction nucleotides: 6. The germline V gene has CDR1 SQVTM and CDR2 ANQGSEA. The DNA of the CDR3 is TGCAGCGTGCAGGGGGAAGAAAATGAAAAACTGTTTTTT. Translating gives CSVQGEENEKLFF.

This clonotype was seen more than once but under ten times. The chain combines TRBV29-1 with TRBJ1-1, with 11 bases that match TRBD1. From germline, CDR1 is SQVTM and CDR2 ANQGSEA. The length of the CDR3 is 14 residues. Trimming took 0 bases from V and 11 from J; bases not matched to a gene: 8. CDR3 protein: CSVEEPGQGVRAFF. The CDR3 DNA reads TGCAGCGTTGAAGAGCCGGGACAGGGGGTCAGGGCTTTCTTT. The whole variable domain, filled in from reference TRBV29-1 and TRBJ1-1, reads SAVISQKPSRDICQRGTSLTIQCQVDSQVTMMFWYRQQPGQSLTLIATANQGSEATYESGFVIDKFPISRPNLTFSTLTVSNMSPEDSSIYLCSVEEPGQGVRAFFGQGTRLTVV.

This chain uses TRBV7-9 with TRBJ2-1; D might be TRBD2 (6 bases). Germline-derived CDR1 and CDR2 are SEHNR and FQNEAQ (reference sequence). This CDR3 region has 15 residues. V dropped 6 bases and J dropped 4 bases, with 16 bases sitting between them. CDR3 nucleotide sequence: TGTGCCAGCAGGTCCGTGGGGGGATCGTACAATGAGCAGTTCTTC. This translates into CASRSVGGSYNEQFF.

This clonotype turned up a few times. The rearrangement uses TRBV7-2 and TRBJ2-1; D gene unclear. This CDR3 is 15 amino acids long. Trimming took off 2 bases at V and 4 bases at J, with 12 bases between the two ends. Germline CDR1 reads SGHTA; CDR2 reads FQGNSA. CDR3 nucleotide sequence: TGTGCCAGCAGCTTACAGCCAGCCGGATACAATGAGCAGTTCTTC. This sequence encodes CASSLQPAGYNEQFF. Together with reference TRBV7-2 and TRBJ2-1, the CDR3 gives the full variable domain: GAGVSQSPSNKVTEKGKDVELRCDPISGHTALYWYRQSLGQGLEFLIYFQGNSAPDKSGLPSDRFSAERTGGSVSTLTIQRTQQEDSAVYLCASSLQPAGYNEQFFGPGTRLTVL.

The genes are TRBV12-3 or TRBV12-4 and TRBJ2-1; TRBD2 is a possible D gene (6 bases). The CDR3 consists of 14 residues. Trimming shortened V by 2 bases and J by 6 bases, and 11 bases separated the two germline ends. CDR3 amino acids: CASSLRAGCNEQFF. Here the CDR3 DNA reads TGTGCCAGCAGTTTAAGGGCGGGATGCAATGAGCAGTTCTTC.

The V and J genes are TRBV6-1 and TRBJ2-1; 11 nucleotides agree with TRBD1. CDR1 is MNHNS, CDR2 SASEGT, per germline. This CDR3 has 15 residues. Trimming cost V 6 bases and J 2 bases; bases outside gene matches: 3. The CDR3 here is CASRDRGLTYNEQFF. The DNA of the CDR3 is TGTGCCAGCAGGGACAGGGGGCTAACCTACAATGAGCAGTTCTTC.

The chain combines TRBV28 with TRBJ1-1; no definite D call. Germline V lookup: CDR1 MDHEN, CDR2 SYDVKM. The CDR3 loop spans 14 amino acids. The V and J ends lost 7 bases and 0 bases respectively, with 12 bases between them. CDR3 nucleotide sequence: TGTGCCAGCAACACCGCCACCATGAACACTGAAGCTTTCTTT. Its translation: CASNTATMNTEAFF.

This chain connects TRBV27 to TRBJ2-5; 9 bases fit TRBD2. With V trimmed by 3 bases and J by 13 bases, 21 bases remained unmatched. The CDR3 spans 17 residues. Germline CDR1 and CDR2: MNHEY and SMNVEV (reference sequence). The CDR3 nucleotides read TGTGCCAGCAGTTTGGGGGCGCGGGGGGGCCGCATCCCTCAGCCGTACTTC. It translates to CASSLGARGGRIPQPYF.

The CDR3 region has the DNA TGTGCCAGCAGTTTTGAGGCTAGCGGTTATGATGAGCAGTACTTC. Its protein product is CASSFEASGYDEQYF. The chain employs TRBV12-3 or TRBV12-4 and TRBJ2-5; 7 nucleotides agree with TRBD2. J was trimmed by 11 bases and V by 3 bases; bases with no gene match: 15. There are 15 residues in the CDR3.

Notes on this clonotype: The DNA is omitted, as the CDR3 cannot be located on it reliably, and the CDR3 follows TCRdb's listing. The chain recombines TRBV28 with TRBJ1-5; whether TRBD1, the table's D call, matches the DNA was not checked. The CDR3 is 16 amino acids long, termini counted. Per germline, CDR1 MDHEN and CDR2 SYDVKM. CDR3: CASTSSGQGSNQPQHF.

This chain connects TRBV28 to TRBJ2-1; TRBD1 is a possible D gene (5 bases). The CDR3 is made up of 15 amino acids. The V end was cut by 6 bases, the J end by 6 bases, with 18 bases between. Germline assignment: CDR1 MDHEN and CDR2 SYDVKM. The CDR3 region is CASSPRVSDPNEQFF. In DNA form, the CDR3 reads TGTGCCAGCAGCCCCAGGGTTTCCGATCCCAATGAGCAGTTCTTC.

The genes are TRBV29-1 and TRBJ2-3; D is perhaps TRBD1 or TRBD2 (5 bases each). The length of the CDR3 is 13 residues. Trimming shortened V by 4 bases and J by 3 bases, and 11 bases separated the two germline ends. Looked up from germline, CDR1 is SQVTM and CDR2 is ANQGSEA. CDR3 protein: CSVAGPITDTQYF. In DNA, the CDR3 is TGCAGCGTTGCGGGACCCATAACAGATACGCAGTATTTT.

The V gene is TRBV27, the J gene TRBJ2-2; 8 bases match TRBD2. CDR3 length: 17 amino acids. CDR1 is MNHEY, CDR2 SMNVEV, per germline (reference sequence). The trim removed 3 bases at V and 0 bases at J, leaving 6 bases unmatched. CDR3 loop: CASSFSRLATNTGELFF. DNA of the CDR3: TGTGCCAGCAGTTTCTCTAGACTAGCGACGAACACCGGGGAGCTGTTTTTT.

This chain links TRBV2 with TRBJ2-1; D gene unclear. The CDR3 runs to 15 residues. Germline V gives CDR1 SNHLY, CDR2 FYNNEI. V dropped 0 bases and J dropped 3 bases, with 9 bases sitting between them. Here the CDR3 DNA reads TGTGCCAGCAGTGAAGCGGTCTGGGACTACAATGAGCAGTTCTTC. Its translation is CASSEAVWDYNEQFF.

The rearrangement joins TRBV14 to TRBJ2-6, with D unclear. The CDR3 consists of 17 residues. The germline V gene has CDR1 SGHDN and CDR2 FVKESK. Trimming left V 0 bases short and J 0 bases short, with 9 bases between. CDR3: CASSQDVARSGANVLTF. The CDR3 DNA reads TGTGCCAGCAGCCAAGATGTGGCGCGCTCTGGGGCCAACGTCCTGACTTTC.

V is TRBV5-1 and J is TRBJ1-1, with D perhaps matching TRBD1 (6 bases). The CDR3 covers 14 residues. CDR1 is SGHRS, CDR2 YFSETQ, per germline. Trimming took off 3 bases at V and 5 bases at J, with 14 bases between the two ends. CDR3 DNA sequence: TGCGCCAGCAGCTGGCGGTTAAGGGGGACTGAAGCTTTCTTT. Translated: CASSWRLRGTEAFF.

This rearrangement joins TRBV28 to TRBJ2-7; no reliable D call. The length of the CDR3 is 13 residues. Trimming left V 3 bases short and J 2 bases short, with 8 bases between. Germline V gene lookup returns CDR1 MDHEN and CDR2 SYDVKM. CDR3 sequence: CASSFVDPYEQYF. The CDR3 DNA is TGTGCCAGCAGTTTTGTGGATCCCTACGAGCAGTACTTC.

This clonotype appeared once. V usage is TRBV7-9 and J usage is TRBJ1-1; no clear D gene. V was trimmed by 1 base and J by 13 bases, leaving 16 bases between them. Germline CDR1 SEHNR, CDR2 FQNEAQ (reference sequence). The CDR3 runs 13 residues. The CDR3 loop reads CASSLDGRATDFF. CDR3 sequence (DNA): TGTGCCAGCAGCTTAGATGGACGGGCGACGGATTTCTTT.

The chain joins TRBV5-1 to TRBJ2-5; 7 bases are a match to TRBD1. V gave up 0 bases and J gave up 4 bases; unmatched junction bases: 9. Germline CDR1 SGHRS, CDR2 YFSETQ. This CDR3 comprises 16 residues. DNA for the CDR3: TGCGCCAGCAGCTTGGCTCCCACAGGGGAGTCAGAGACCCAGTACTTC. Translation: CASSLAPTGESETQYF.

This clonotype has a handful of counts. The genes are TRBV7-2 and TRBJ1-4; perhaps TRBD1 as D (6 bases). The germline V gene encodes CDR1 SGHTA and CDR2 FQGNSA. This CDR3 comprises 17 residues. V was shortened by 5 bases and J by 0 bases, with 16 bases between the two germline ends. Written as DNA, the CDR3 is TGTGCCAGCAGCCCTTACGGGACATCTGCAACTAATGAAAAACTGTTTTTT. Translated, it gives CASSPYGTSATNEKLFF.

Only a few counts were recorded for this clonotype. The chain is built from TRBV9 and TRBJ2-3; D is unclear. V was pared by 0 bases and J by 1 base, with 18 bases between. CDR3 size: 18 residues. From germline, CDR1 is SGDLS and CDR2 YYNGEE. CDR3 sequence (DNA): TGTGCCAGCAGCGTAGTTTCGGCTATAACGTCTGGCACAGATACGCAGTATTTT. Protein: CASSVVSAITSGTDTQYF.

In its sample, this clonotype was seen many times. Here the CDR3 reads CATGSVGGQDTQYF. The CDR3 DNA is TGTGCCACCGGGAGCGTCGGGGGGCAAGATACGCAGTATTTT. This chain joins TRBV24-1 and TRBJ2-3; a possible D gene is TRBD2 (7 bases). CDR1 is KGHDR, CDR2 SFDVKD, per germline. The CDR3 loop spans 14 amino acids. The V end lost 9 bases, the J end lost 5 bases, and 17 bases lay between the germline ends.